This paragraph covers one T cell receptor (beta chain) sequence. In its sample, this clone was seen a few times. Its binding antigen is unknown. The input lacks base qualities; no much larger clone sits a single base away. From the germline V gene (reference sequence), CDR1 is SSHAT and CDR2 is FNYEAQ. The germline V and J ends show losses of 3 bases and 2 bases respectively, and no gene match explains 4 bases of the junction. The CDR3, cysteine through phenylalanine, is 15 amino acids long. The only DNA kept is the CDR3, 45 bases in frame from the first base. This entry belongs to a study of cytomegalovirus exposure and HLA in healthy donors listed by TCRdb under 2017. Broadly, across the study: The 500 to 700 repertoires of the first cohort and the 110 or so validation repertoires were produced on the same platform, according to a later analysis. The study combined high-throughput TCR immunosequencing, statistical association of individual TCRs with disease status, and machine learning to predict cytomegalovirus infection status. Along with the roughly 610-subject first cohort, a separate validation cohort of 120 different subjects was used. The study aimed to test whether signatures of past pathogen exposure could be identified by cataloging public T cell receptors. Overall study outcomes, separate from this receptor: The validation cohort had no HLA typing available for a later analysis, so co-occurrence within that cohort was assessed over all 120 or so repertoires. Most TCR sequences were seen in very few donors, while some public TCRs were found in many individuals. Three of the identified cytomegalovirus-associated TCR beta chains were confirmed in vitro to be specific for cytomegalovirus antigens. Of the cluster scores, around 95% were above 0 in a later analysis, which found that TCRs clustered in the first cohort also tended to co-occur in the 110 or so validation repertoires. In the study, about 150 TCR beta chains were listed as associated with cytomegalovirus. The authors suggested that the approach could potentially be extended to other disease states and immunological phenotypes. Cytomegalovirus status was reported to be diagnosed by the classifier with high specificity and sensitivity in both the original and validation cohorts.

Library preparation used the immunoSEQ multiplex PCR assay. The paper's data handling went like this. To diagnose cytomegalovirus status from the catalog of TCR beta chain sequences, a statistical classification framework was built. TCRdb provides this immuneACCESS table in a form limited to in-frame rearrangements. Some clones are lacking; in checked studies, under half of them reflect an unresolved V gene, and why the rest are absent is not known. That table furnishes V, J and clone size, whereas the DNA furnished D and trimming. Present in this sample are roughly 120,000 clones, around 89% of which were seen just once. The ten top clones hold more than 1.4% of the sample. The donors belonged to the validation cohort of roughly 120 subjects, which was separate from the roughly 700-subject first cohort.

The origin of this receptor is a woman aged 25 to 39 in good health and CMV-seropositive. Sequenced input: PBMCs. The V gene is TRBV7-7 and the J gene is TRBJ2-1; 7 middle bases align to TRBD2. The nucleotide sequence reads as follows: TGTGCCAGCAGCTTGGGCCTAGCGGCCTACAATGAGCAGTTCTTC. The encoded protein is CASSLGLAAYNEQFF.